This T cell receptor (beta chain) was captured in a study of Tregs in tolerant kidney transplant recipients. The CDR3 loop spans 14 amino acids. Per germline, CDR1 ENHRY and CDR2 SYGVKD. Related graft donors supplied nonmyeloablative bone marrow transplants, and mixed chimerism was transient. Unstimulated Tregs (CD4+CD25+CD127-) and CD4+CD25- non-Tregs were sorted from PBMCs. Study conclusions and caveats: The small number of patients limits these findings pending further validation. Antigen-driven expansion was suggested because donor-specific Tregs expanded more than all Tregs in tolerant patients. Tregs expanded with activated donor B cells seemed most donor-specific.

Here immunoSEQ multiplex PCR was the method, and the copy in TCRdb shows in-frame clones only, minus some. Of tens of thousands of clones listed, roughly 86% were seen once; the top ten hold 3.8%. Comments on this clone: Its antigen is still unknown.

The source material was CD4+ T cells from blood (PBMCs), sampled 6 months after the transplant. The receptor was derived from a human patient who received a combined kidney and bone marrow transplant. Some T cells here may be from the graft donor. The chain joins TRBV10-3 to TRBJ2-5; 9 nucleotides align to TRBD1. Gene TRBJ2-7 matches the end of the DNA better, so the J call may be wrong. The CDR3 nucleotides are TGTGCCATCAGTGATTTACAGGGGGCGTACGAGCAGTACTTC. As protein: CAISDLQGAYEQYF.